This entry describes one TCR beta chain. Its specificity is not known. Germline assignment: CDR1 WSHSY and CDR2 SAAADI. Losses at the gene ends were 3 bases for V and 2 bases for J; bases not matched to a gene: 5. CDR3 length: 15 residues. Researchers ran the PCR with 60 Vbeta and 13 Jbeta primers. Using immunoSEQ multiplex PCR, the repertoire was profiled, and TCRdb retains in-frame clones only, with some absent. Its table records around 150,000 clones. The record originates from a study of cytomegalovirus exposure and HLA in healthy donors. Regarding the study as a whole: Trimming of TCR beta V- and J-genes showed a link, identified in a later analysis, to a missense DCLRE1C variant. Later analysis indicated greater clonal expansion among HLA-associated TCR beta chains than among equally common other chains.

The clonotype originates from a woman in her sixties in good health and CMV-seronegative. The chain joins TRBV10-2 to TRBJ2-7; 9 nucleotides line up with TRBD2. The material sequenced was PBMCs. Written as DNA, the CDR3 is TGCGCCAGCAGTGAAGGAGCGGGAGGCGCCTACGAGCAGTACTTC. Amino acids: CASSEGAGGAYEQYF.